This T cell receptor (beta chain) is drawn from a study of CD8 T cells in ankylosing spondylitis. Findings and caveats of the study: One TCR beta motif, made up of under ten highly homologous variants, appeared characteristic of ankylosing spondylitis blood. Some of the motif variants had earlier been found in reactive arthritis patients' fluid and blood.

This clonotype was recorded at least ten times. The antigen remains unidentified. Using quantitative 5'-RACE with molecular barcodes, the authors made TCR beta libraries. Using its own MiXCR run on the 5' RACE reads, TCRdb lists one record per CDR3 protein. The data show 470,000 or so distinct CDR3 sequences, about 25% seen once. This CDR3 spans 15 amino acids. Trimming cost V 8 bases and J 4 bases; bases outside gene matches: 13. Germline lookup yields CDR1 SSHAT and CDR2 FNYEAQ (reference sequence). This clonotype was obtained from a male donor with ankylosing spondylitis. The V gene is TRBV7-7, the J gene TRBJ1-1; 7 bases match TRBD1. Sequenced input: blood, either unsorted or a sorted T cell fraction (not recorded which). CDR3 sequence reads: CASFIWRGRRTEAFF. CDR3 DNA: TGTGCCAGCTTCATATGGAGGGGGCGACGCACTGAAGCTTTCTTT.